This TCR beta chain is from a study of cytomegalovirus exposure and HLA in healthy donors. The PCR ran on 60 Vbeta and 13 Jbeta primers. Clones were sequenced by immunoSEQ multiplex PCR, and TCRdb holds only the in-frame ones, with some missing. The table has a few hundred thousand clones, approximately 80% seen once. For this clone: The antigen remains undetermined.

The CDR3 totals 16 residues. V dropped 1 base and J dropped 3; count of bases not matched to a gene: 5. Germline CDR1 SGHTA, CDR2 FQGNSA. General study results and limits: Reports described diagnosis of cytomegalovirus status by the classifier as highly specific and sensitive.

The sample was PBMCs. The clonotype comes from a girl aged 10-17 years in good health and CMV-seronegative. This chain uses TRBV7-2 with TRBJ1-4; 7 bases agree with TRBD1. The CDR3 DNA is TGTGCCAGCAGCTTAGAGTCGGGACAGTCTAATGAAAAACTGTTTTTT. Translation: CASSLESGQSNEKLFF.